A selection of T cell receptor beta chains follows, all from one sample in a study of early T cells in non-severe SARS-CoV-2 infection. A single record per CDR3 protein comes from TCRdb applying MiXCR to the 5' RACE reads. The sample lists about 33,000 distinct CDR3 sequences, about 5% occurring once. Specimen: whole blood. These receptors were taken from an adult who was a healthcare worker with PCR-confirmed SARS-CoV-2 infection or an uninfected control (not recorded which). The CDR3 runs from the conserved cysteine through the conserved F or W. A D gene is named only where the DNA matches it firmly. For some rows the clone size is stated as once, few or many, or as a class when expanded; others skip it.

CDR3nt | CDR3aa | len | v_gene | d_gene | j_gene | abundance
TGTGCCAGCAGCCAAGGGGCCCAGGGAGGGGCCCTGGGTACGCAGTATTTT | CASSQGAQGGALGTQYF | 17 | TRBV3-1 | TRBD2 | TRBJ2-3 | many
TGTGCTAGTGGTTTGGCGGGGGACAGGGGATCCTACGAGCAGTACTTC | CASGLAGDRGSYEQYF | 16 | TRBV12-5 | TRBD1 | TRBJ2-7 | many
TGTGCCAGCAGCTTAGGTCGGGACAGTGAAGCTTTCTTT | CASSLGRDSEAFF | 13 | TRBV7-3 | TRBD1 | TRBJ1-1 | many
TGTGCCAGCAGCAAAACAGGGGCTAACTATGGCTACACCTTC | CASSKTGANYGYTF | 14 | TRBV5-4 | TRBD1 | TRBJ1-2 | many
TGTGCCAGCAGCGTAGGGGACAACTCTGGGGCCAACGTCCTGACTTTC | CASSVGDNSGANVLTF | 16 | TRBV9 | . | TRBJ2-6 | many
TGTGCCAGCGAGAATCGTGCGGGGGTACCGGGGGATACGCAGTATTTT | CASENRAGVPGDTQYF | 16 | TRBV27 | TRBD2 | TRBJ2-3 | few
TGCAGCGGAGGGACAGGCCATAACACCGGGGAGCTGTTTTTT | CSGGTGHNTGELFF | 14 | TRBV29-1 | TRBD1 | TRBJ2-2 | .
TGTGCCAGCAGCCCGCCCACGGCGGGTGAGCAGTTCTTC | CASSPPTAGEQFF | 13 | TRBV7-6 | . | TRBJ2-1 | few
TGTGCCAGCAGTTACGGAAAGTTAGGGAACACTGAAGCTTTCTTT | CASSYGKLGNTEAFF | 15 | TRBV6-6 | . | TRBJ1-1 | many
TGTGCCATCAGCACCGACAGGGGGACACACAATGAGCAGTTCTTC | CAISTDRGTHNEQFF | 15 | TRBV10-3 | TRBD1 | TRBJ2-1 | many
TGTGCCAGCAGCACAACTCGGGCACAGTACTTC | CASSTTRAQYF | 11 | TRBV2 | . | TRBJ2-5 | many
TGTGCCAGCAGTCCCCAAGGTCCGAGGACTGAAGCTTTCTTT | CASSPQGPRTEAFF | 14 | TRBV28 | . | TRBJ1-1 | many
TGTGCCAGCAGTGAAGCCCTCGGGGGGAGGGGGCTACTTCCCGGGCTGTTCTTC | CASSEALGGRGLLPGLFF | 18 | TRBV6-1 | . | TRBJ2-1 | many
TGTGCCAGCAGACCACAGGGAACCAAACTAGCAACTAATGAAAAACTGTTTTTT | CASRPQGTKLATNEKLFF | 18 | TRBV7-9 | . | TRBJ1-4 | .
TGTGCCAGCAGCTTAAGCACGGGTCTCGGGTACAATGAGCAGTTCTTC | CASSLSTGLGYNEQFF | 16 | TRBV7-3 | . | TRBJ2-1 | .
TGTGCCAGCAGCTTTGACAGGGGGCAAGGCTACACCTTC | CASSFDRGQGYTF | 13 | TRBV7-2 | TRBD1 | TRBJ1-2 | few
TGTGCCAGCAGCTTAGCAGCCAACTATGGCTACACCTTC | CASSLAANYGYTF | 13 | TRBV7-9 | . | TRBJ1-2 | many
TGCAGCGTTGAAGAATTGGGGGCTGAAGCTTTCTTT | CSVEELGAEAFF | 12 | TRBV29-1 | . | TRBJ1-1 | many
TGTGCCAGCAGCTTAACGGTCGATCAGCCCCAGCATTTT | CASSLTVDQPQHF | 13 | TRBV7-3 | . | TRBJ1-5 | few
TGTGCCAGCAGTTACCCGTCCCCCAAACAAGAGACCCAGTACTTC | CASSYPSPKQETQYF | 15 | TRBV6-6 | . | TRBJ2-5 | many
TGTGCCAGCTCATTTTCGAGCAATCAGCCCCAGCATTTT | CASSFSSNQPQHF | 13 | TRBV18 | . | TRBJ1-5 | many
TGTGCCAGCAGCTATGAAGGGGACACTGAAGCTTTCTTT | CASSYEGDTEAFF | 13 | TRBV6-2/TRBV6-3 | . | TRBJ1-1 | few
TGTGCCAGCAGCTTGGTATCCCACACAGATACGCAGTATTTT | CASSLVSHTDTQYF | 14 | TRBV5-5 | . | TRBJ2-3 | few
TGTGCCAGCAGTCAAGGGGGGGGCTCCTACAATGAGCAGTTCTTC | CASSQGGGSYNEQFF | 15 | TRBV12-3/TRBV12-4 | . | TRBJ2-1 | many
TGTGCCAGCAGTTTATTAGTGGGGCCCCTCCACTTT | CASSLLVGPLHF | 12 | TRBV27 | . | TRBJ1-6 | many
TGTGCCAGCAGTCCCGAAATCGGGGGGCAAGGTGAGCAGTTCTTC | CASSPEIGGQGEQFF | 15 | TRBV12-3/TRBV12-4 | . | TRBJ2-1 | many
TGTGCCAGCAGCTTCACGAGACTAGTGACAGATACGCAGTATTTT | CASSFTRLVTDTQYF | 15 | TRBV7-8 | . | TRBJ2-3 | few
TGTGCCAGCAGTTCCCCAGGGGCGAGCACAGATACGCAGTATTTT | CASSSPGASTDTQYF | 15 | TRBV11-2 | . | TRBJ2-3 | many
TGTGCCAGCAGTTCTCGGGACAGATCCTACGAGCAGTACTTC | CASSSRDRSYEQYF | 14 | TRBV6-6 | TRBD1 | TRBJ2-7 | few
TGCAGCGTCCTCCGGGGGGGCCGAGAGACCCAGTACTTC | CSVLRGGRETQYF | 13 | TRBV29-1 | TRBD2 | TRBJ2-5 | .
TGTGCCGGAGGGACAGGGAACTATGGCTACACCTTC | CAGGTGNYGYTF | 12 | TRBV28 | TRBD1 | TRBJ1-2 | .